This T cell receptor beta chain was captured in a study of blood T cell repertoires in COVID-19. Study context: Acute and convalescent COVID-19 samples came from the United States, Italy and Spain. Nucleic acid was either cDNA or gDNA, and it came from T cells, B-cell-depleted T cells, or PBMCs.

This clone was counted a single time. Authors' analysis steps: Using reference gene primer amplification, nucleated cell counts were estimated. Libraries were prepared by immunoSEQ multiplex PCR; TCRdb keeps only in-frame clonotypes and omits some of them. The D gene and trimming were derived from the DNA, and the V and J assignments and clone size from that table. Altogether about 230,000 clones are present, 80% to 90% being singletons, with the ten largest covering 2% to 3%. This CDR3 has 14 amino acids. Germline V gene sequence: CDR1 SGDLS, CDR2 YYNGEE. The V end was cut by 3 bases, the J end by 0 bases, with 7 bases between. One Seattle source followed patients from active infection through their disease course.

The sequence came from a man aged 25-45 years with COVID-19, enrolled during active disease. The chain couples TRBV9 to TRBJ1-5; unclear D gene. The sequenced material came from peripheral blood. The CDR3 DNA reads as TGTGCCAGCAGCGCTCCCTATAGCAATCAGCCCCAGCATTTT. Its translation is CASSAPYSNQPQHF. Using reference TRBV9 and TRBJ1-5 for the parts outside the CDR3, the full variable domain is DSGVTQTPKHLITATGQRVTLRCSPRSGDLSVYWYQQSLDQGLQFLIQYYNGEERAKGNILERFSAQQFPDLHSELNLSSLELGDSALYFCASSAPYSNQPQHFGDGTRLSIL.